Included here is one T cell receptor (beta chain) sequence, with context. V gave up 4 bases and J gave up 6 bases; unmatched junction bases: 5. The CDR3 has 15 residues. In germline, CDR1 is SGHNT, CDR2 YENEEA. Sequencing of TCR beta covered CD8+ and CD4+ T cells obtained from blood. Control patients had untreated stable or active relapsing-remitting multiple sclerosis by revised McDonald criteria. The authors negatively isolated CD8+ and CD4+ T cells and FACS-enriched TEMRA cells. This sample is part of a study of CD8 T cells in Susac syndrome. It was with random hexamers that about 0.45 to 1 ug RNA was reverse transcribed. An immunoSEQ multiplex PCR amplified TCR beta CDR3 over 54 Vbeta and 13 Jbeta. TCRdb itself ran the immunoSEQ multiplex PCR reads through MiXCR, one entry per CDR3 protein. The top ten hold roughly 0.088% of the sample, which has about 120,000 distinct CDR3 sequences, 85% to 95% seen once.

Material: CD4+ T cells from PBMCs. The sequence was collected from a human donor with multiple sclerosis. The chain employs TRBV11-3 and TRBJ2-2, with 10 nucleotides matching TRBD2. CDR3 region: CASSSPGTSAGELFF. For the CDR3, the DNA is TGTGCCAGCAGCTCACCCGGGACTAGCGCCGGGGAGCTGTTTTTT.